The TCR beta chain described here comes from a study of CD8 T cells in Susac syndrome. Notes on this clonotype: Its antigen is as yet unknown.

Sequencing of TCR beta covered CD8+ and CD4+ T cells obtained from blood. The multiple sclerosis control group was made up of treatment-naive patients with stable or active relapsing-remitting disease. RNA in amounts of roughly 0.5 to 1 ug was reverse transcribed with random hexamers. immunoSEQ multiplex PCR amplified TCR beta CDR3 across 54 Vbeta, 13 Jbeta. TCRdb redid the calling of the immunoSEQ multiplex PCR reads with MiXCR, one entry per CDR3 protein. The table lists around 180,000 distinct CDR3 sequences, almost 96% of them singletons. The CDR3 runs 13 residues. Germline-derived CDR1 and CDR2 are GTSNPN and SVGIG (reference sequence). V was trimmed by 2 bases and J by 3 bases, leaving 8 bases between them. Findings and caveats of the study: That the number of individuals in its TCR sequencing and HLA analysis was relatively small was acknowledged by the study.

This receptor was obtained from a human donor with multiple sclerosis. This chain joins TRBV30 and TRBJ1-5; D is undetermined. Material for sequencing was CD4+ T cells from PBMCs. The CDR3 sequence is CAWSPELNQPQHF. The CDR3 DNA sequence: TGTGCCTGGAGTCCGGAACTCAATCAGCCCCAGCATTTT.